Below, 14 T cell receptor beta chains from the same sample are listed, as sequenced in a study of identical twins. TCRdb redid the calling of the 5' RACE reads with MiXCR, one entry per CDR3 protein. The repertoire consists of around 220,000 distinct CDR3 sequences, with more than 13% occurring once and the leading ten covering 8.5% to 10%. The sequencing sample was made of memory (CD45RO+) T cells sorted from blood. The receptors derive from a woman aged 18-29 years in good health.

The CDR3 coding sequence is TGTGCCAGCAGCAAGGACGGAGCTAACTATGGCTACACCTTC. This translates into CASSKDGANYGYTF. This sequence joins TRBV5-6 and TRBJ1-2; D not certain. The V and J ends lost 4 bases and 0 bases respectively, with 10 bases between them. Germline CDR1 is SGHDT and CDR2 is YYEEEE. The CDR3 is 14 residues long. The whole variable domain, filled in from reference TRBV5-6 and TRBJ1-2, reads DAGVTQSPTHLIKTRGQQVTLRCSPKSGHDTVSWYQQALGQGPQFIFQYYEEEERQRGNFPDRFSGHQFPNYSSELNVNALLLGDSALYLCASSKDGANYGYTFGSGTRLTVV.

V gene TRBV6-1 combines with J gene TRBJ1-3; TRBD1 aligns across 8 bases. J gave up 6 bases and V 5 bases, and 6 bases lay outside the gene matches. The CDR3 spans 14 residues. Germline V gene lookup returns CDR1 MNHNS and CDR2 SASEGT. This CDR3 reads CASSRDRTTNTIYF. CDR3 coding DNA: TGTGCCAGCAGTAGGGACAGGACAACAAACACCATATATTTT.

The chain links TRBV27 to TRBJ2-2; D gene uncertain. Trimming left V 9 bases short and J 1 base short, with 9 bases between. Germline-derived CDR1 and CDR2 are MNHEY and SMNVEV (reference sequence). The CDR3 length is 13 residues. The CDR3 loop is CASRLRNTGELFF. In DNA, the CDR3 is TGTGCCAGTAGATTGCGGAACACCGGGGAGCTGTTTTTT.

The chain employs TRBV5-1 and TRBJ2-5; D is perhaps TRBD1 (5 bases). The CDR3 covers 13 residues. CDR1 SGHRS and CDR2 YFSETQ come from the germline V gene. The germline V and J ends were trimmed by 3 bases and 2 bases, with 8 bases remaining between them. CDR3 coding DNA: TGCGCCAGCAGCTGGGGCGGTCAAGAGACCCAGTACTTC. The encoded protein is CASSWGGQETQYF.

This rearrangement joins TRBV5-1 to TRBJ2-5, with TRBD2 identical over 9 bases. V was pared by 4 bases and J by 5 bases, with 9 bases of the junction left unmatched. CDR1 and CDR2 from the germline V gene are SGHRS and YFSETQ. This CDR3 region has 15 residues. The CDR3 nucleotides read TGCGCCAGCAGCCCCCTGCGGGGGGGCGCGGAGACCCAGTACTTC. Translating it yields CASSPLRGGAETQYF.

This clonotype is medium-sized (0.01 to 0.1%). The chain has TRBV29-1 and TRBJ2-1; 13 nucleotides align to TRBD2. The germline V gene has CDR1 SQVTM and CDR2 ANQGSEA. This CDR3 region has 15 residues. Trimming cost V 1 base and J 8 bases; bases outside gene matches: 5. CDR3 DNA: TGCAGCGTTGAAGGGACTAGCGGGAGATGGGATGAGCAGTTCTTC. It codes for CSVEGTSGRWDEQFF.

V is TRBV27 and J is TRBJ1-2; TRBD1 is a possible D gene (5 bases). The CDR3 consists of 14 residues. V was shortened by 2 bases and J by 4 bases, with 11 bases between the two germline ends. Germline V gene lookup returns CDR1 MNHEY and CDR2 SMNVEV (reference sequence). CDR3 residues: CASSLEGRGYGYTF. As DNA, the CDR3 is TGTGCCAGCAGTTTAGAGGGACGTGGCTATGGCTACACCTTC.

This clonotype was counted only a few times. V gene TRBV7-3 combines with J gene TRBJ2-3; a possible D gene is TRBD1 (5 bases). The length of the CDR3 is 16 residues. Germline CDR1 is SGHTA and CDR2 is FQGTGA. Trimming removed 1 base from V and 0 bases from J, with 11 bases in between. CDR3 in DNA: TGTGCCAGCAGCTTAAGGGGCGCCCCTAGCACAGATACGCAGTATTTT. Protein sequence: CASSLRGAPSTDTQYF.

This clonotype turned up a few times. The CDR3 here is CASSLGPSSNEQFF. The CDR3 nucleotides are TGTGCCAGCAGCTTAGGTCCTAGCTCCAATGAGCAGTTCTTC. The genes are TRBV11-2 and TRBJ2-1, with a weak D call TRBD2 (5 bases). The V and J ends lost 1 base and 6 bases respectively, with 10 bases between them. The CDR3 runs to 14 residues. The germline CDR1 and CDR2 sequences are SGHAT and FQNNGV. Supplemented by reference TRBV11-2 and TRBJ2-1, the full variable domain reads EAGVAQSPRYKIIEKRQSVAFWCNPISGHATLYWYQQILGQGPKLLIQFQNNGVVDDSQLPKDRFSAERLKGVDSTLKIQPAKLEDSAVYLCASSLGPSSNEQFFGPGTRLTVL.

For the CDR3, the DNA is TGCGCCAGCAGTAGGACAGGGGATAATCAGCCCCAGCATTTT. Residues: CASSRTGDNQPQHF. The chain carries TRBV5-1 and TRBJ1-5; 9 bases agree with TRBD1. Germline trimming cut 5 bases from V and 4 bases from J; bases unmatched to any gene: 4. The CDR3 totals 14 residues. The germline V gene has CDR1 SGHRS and CDR2 YFSETQ.

CDR3 in amino acids: CASSQVYSRGTASNSPLHF. DNA for the CDR3: TGTGCCAGCAGCCAAGTTTATTCCCGTGGGACAGCTTCTAATTCACCCCTCCACTTT. The chain joins TRBV4-2 to TRBJ1-6, with TRBD1 identical over 7 bases. J lost 6 bases, V lost 1 base, and 15 bases had no gene match. This CDR3 has 19 residues. In germline, CDR1 is LGHNA, CDR2 YNFKEQ.

The CDR3 nucleotides read TGTGCCAGCAGCCTGAACAGGGCCCCTGAAGCTTTCTTT. Protein product: CASSLNRAPEAFF. The V and J genes are TRBV14 and TRBJ1-1; maybe TRBD1 (6 bases). There are 13 residues in the CDR3. Trimming cost V 4 bases and J 6 bases, with 12 bases left between them. Germline CDR1 is SGHDN and CDR2 is FVKESK.

The chain recombines TRBV10-3 with TRBJ2-7; no clear D. From germline, CDR1 is ENHRY and CDR2 SYGVKD. The CDR3 loop spans 14 amino acids. With 10 bases removed from V and 1 base from J, the gap between germline ends came to 17 bases. The CDR3 DNA reads TGTGCCACCAGGTTGGGTATACGTTCCTACGAGCAGTACTTC. This sequence encodes CATRLGIRSYEQYF.

The V and J genes are TRBV20-1 and TRBJ2-1, with D unresolved. CDR1 is DFQATT and CDR2 is SNEGSKA in the germline V gene (reference sequence). The CDR3 length is 14 residues. The CDR3: CSALVGQIYNEQFF. For the CDR3, the DNA is TGCAGCGCCCTCGTTGGGCAGATTTACAATGAGCAGTTCTTC.